This T cell receptor (beta chain) was identified in a study of blood T cells in healthy people across ages. Next came a second PCR, run for about 7 to 12 cycles, which used a sample-barcoded 5' primer along with a J-beta primer mix. TCRdb reprocessed the 5' RACE reads via MiXCR and lists one record per CDR3 protein. This sample carries roughly 900,000 distinct CDR3 sequences, around 46% of them seen once, and the ten largest clones take roughly an eighth. A word on this clonotype: As yet, its antigen is unknown.

The study's findings and limits: Long-lived donors exceeded aged donors in naive CD4+ cells and diversity. Roughly linear age-related decline in beta diversity appeared, significant by age 40. Calculation of diversity from one million T cells yielded estimates considered to be underestimates.

The sequence derives from a man aged 25-45 years in good health. The sequenced sample was blood.

This CDR3 reads CASSHRTGTGDNEKLFF. In DNA, the CDR3 is TGTGCCAGCAGCCACCGAACCGGGACAGGGGATAATGAAAAACTGTTTTTT. The J gene is TRBJ1-4, the V gene TRBV14; TRBD1 agrees at 10 bases. The CDR3 runs 17 residues. Trimming at V came to 3 bases and at J to 4 bases, leaving 8 bases not matched to a gene. The germline gives CDR1 SGHDN, CDR2 FVKESK.